This T cell receptor (beta chain) originates from a study of OX40 agonist ivuxolimab in advanced cancers. Study-wide context: Those enrolled were 82.7% male, with a mean age of 60 years and ages from about 20 to 80.

CDR1 is LNHDA, CDR2 SQIVND, per germline (reference sequence). This CDR3 is 15 amino acids long. V was cut by 7 bases and J by 7 bases, with 19 bases left in between. A remark on this clone: Antigen specificity is unknown.

General study points: Expanded clones were, on average, more numerous in CD8+ T cells than in CD4+.

Sequencing was performed with immunoSEQ multiplex PCR; in TCRdb, only in-frame clones are kept and a portion is missing. The repertoire holds about 76,000 clones, with 84% as singletons. This TCR was recovered from an adult with an advanced solid tumor such as melanoma, head and neck, liver or kidney cancer. The sample was CD4+ or CD8+ T cells sorted from blood, taken in a trial of the OX40 agonist ivuxolimab. This chain connects TRBV19 to TRBJ1-4; D is ambiguous. CDR3 residues: CASNAGPIGGEKLFF. The CDR3 coding sequence is TGTGCCAGTAACGCCGGGCCGATCGGCGGTGAAAAACTGTTTTTT.